These 32 T cell receptor beta chains originate from one sample sequenced in a study of blood T cell repertoires in COVID-19. The assay was immunoSEQ multiplex PCR, and TCRdb's table has in-frame clones only and misses some. The sample lists around 250,000 clones; 80% to 90% were seen once. Material: PBMCs or T cells enriched from blood (not recorded which). The receptors were sampled from a woman aged 50 to 60 who had recovered from COVID-19.

The chain uses TRBV19 and TRBJ1-5, with D possibly TRBD1 on 6 matching bases. V was clipped by 5 bases and J by 1 base, with 21 bases between them. The CDR3 extends over 18 amino acids. In germline, CDR1 is LNHDA, CDR2 SQIVND (reference sequence). The CDR3 sequence: CASSFKSGHPGSNQPQHF. The CDR3 DNA follows: TGTGCCAGTAGTTTCAAGTCGGGACACCCTGGGAGCAATCAGCCCCAGCATTTT.

The chain combines TRBV7-9 with TRBJ1-6; TRBD1 might be the D (6 bases). Per germline, CDR1 SEHNR and CDR2 FQNEAQ (reference sequence). V lost 7 bases and J 7 bases, leaving 14 bases between the germline ends. This CDR3 has 14 residues. The CDR3 protein is CASNEAGENSPLHF. The CDR3 bases are TGTGCCAGCAATGAGGCAGGGGAGAATTCACCCCTCCACTTT.

This clone was detected once. V and J are TRBV9 and TRBJ2-5; tentative D call: TRBD2 (6 bases). The CDR3 has 15 amino acids. V dropped 2 bases and J dropped 5 bases, with 16 bases sitting between them. Germline V gene data show CDR1 as SGDLS and CDR2 as YYNGEE. DNA for the CDR3: TGTGCCAGCAGCGTCACACGGGAGCCAGGGGAGACCCAGTACTTC. It specifies CASSVTREPGETQYF. The complete variable domain, with remaining parts taken from reference TRBV9 and TRBJ2-5, reads DSGVTQTPKHLITATGQRVTLRCSPRSGDLSVYWYQQSLDQGLQFLIQYYNGEERAKGNILERFSAQQFPDLHSELNLSSLELGDSALYFCASSVTREPGETQYFGPGTRLLVL.

This chain connects TRBV18 to TRBJ1-2; possibly TRBD1 for D (6 bases). Germline CDR1 and CDR2: KGHSH and LQKENI. V lost 1 base to trimming and J lost 3 bases, with 18 bases between them. This CDR3 region has 17 residues. CDR3 nucleotide sequence: TGTGCCAGCTCACCACGGGGGTTGCTGGCAGGGGACTATGGCTACACCTTC. Protein product: CASSPRGLLAGDYGYTF.

The chain combines TRBV28 with TRBJ1-5; tentatively, D is TRBD1 (5 bases). Germline V gene lookup returns CDR1 MDHEN and CDR2 SYDVKM. The CDR3 consists of 15 residues. Trimming removed 2 bases from V and 1 base from J, with 9 bases in between. CDR3 nucleotides: TGTGCCAGCAGTTTAGGAGGGGCCAGCAATCAGCCCCAGCATTTT. Encoded protein: CASSLGGASNQPQHF.

V and J are TRBV7-8 and TRBJ1-1; the match to TRBD1 covers 7 bases. The CDR3 is made up of 13 amino acids. In germline, CDR1 is SGHVS, CDR2 FQNEAQ. The V segment lost 3 bases and the J segment 4 bases; nucleotides outside the gene matches: 2. For the CDR3, the DNA is TGTGCCAGCAGCTTTGGGACAGTCACTGAAGCTTTCTTT. Its translation is CASSFGTVTEAFF.

The chain joins TRBV3-1 (or the pseudogene TRBV3-2) to TRBJ2-5; D not resolved. CDR1 is LGHDT and CDR2 is YNNKEL in the germline V gene (reference sequence). CDR3 length: 12 residues. Trimming stripped 4 bases from V and 5 bases from J, with 8 bases between. For the CDR3, the DNA is TGTGCCAGCAGCCCTTTGAGGGAGACCCAGTACTTC. Its protein product is CASSPLRETQYF.

This chain links TRBV28 with TRBJ2-2, with 11 nucleotides matching TRBD1. This CDR3 is 16 amino acids long. Germline V gives CDR1 MDHEN, CDR2 SYDVKM. V gave up 5 bases and J gave up 6 bases; unmatched junction bases: 8. This chain's CDR3 is CASSPSGQGAAGELFF. CDR3 nucleotides: TGTGCCAGCAGTCCCTCAGGACAGGGGGCGGCCGGGGAGCTGTTTTTT.

This rearrangement joins TRBV15 to TRBJ2-7; 9 nucleotides agree with TRBD2. Germline-derived CDR1 and CDR2 are LNHNV and YYDKDF (reference sequence). The length of the CDR3 is 15 residues. Trimming removed 3 bases from V and 6 bases from J; junction bases left unmatched: 9. CDR3: CATSSDTSGSGEQYF. CDR3 coding DNA: TGTGCCACCAGCAGTGATACTAGCGGGTCTGGCGAGCAGTACTTC.

Here the CDR3 reads CASSPGGIYEQYF. Here the CDR3 DNA reads TGTGCCAGTAGTCCAGGGGGAATCTACGAGCAGTACTTC. V and J are TRBV19 and TRBJ2-7; 7 nucleotides line up with TRBD1. There are 13 residues in the CDR3. Germline CDR1 is LNHDA and CDR2 is SQIVND (reference sequence). J gave up 3 bases and V 5 bases, and 4 bases lay outside the gene matches.

J is TRBJ2-3 and V is TRBV5-1; the D is unclear. The CDR3 contains 13 residues. CDR1 is SGHRS and CDR2 is YFSETQ in the germline V gene. Trimming left V 2 bases short and J 0 bases short, with 4 bases between. The DNA for the CDR3 is TGCGCCAGCAGCTTTCCTAGCACAGATACGCAGTATTTT. Its protein is CASSFPSTDTQYF.

The chain links TRBV5-4 to TRBJ2-5, with TRBD1 matching 9 bases. Germline loops: CDR1 SGHNT, CDR2 YYREEE (reference sequence). The CDR3 runs 17 residues. V lost 4 bases, J lost 5 bases, and 15 bases stayed unmatched. The CDR3 spells CASSQKRQTGGGETQYF. The DNA of the CDR3 is TGTGCCAGCAGCCAAAAACGCCAAACAGGGGGCGGTGAGACCCAGTACTTC.

The V and J genes are TRBV9 and TRBJ2-1, with TRBD2 matching 9 bases. The CDR3 loop spans 16 amino acids. Looked up from germline, CDR1 is SGDLS and CDR2 is YYNGEE. V shed 0 bases, J shed 7 bases, and the junction held 8 bases outside the gene matches. Here the CDR3 DNA reads TGTGCCAGCAGCGTAGAAGCGGGAGGAGGAAGAAATGAGCAGTTCTTC. Protein: CASSVEAGGGRNEQFF.

The chain's CDR3 is CASSVIQGSTGELFF. The DNA of the CDR3 is TGTGCCAGCAGCGTAATCCAGGGAAGCACCGGGGAGCTGTTTTTT. The chain carries TRBV9 and TRBJ2-2, with TRBD1 as a possible D gene (5 bases). Trimming took off 1 base at V and 4 bases at J, with 11 bases between the two ends. The CDR3 loop spans 15 amino acids. Germline-derived CDR1 and CDR2 are SGDLS and YYNGEE.

A few counts support this clone. This chain links TRBV28 with TRBJ2-1; 10 bases are a match to TRBD1. CDR3 size: 14 residues. CDR1 is MDHEN and CDR2 is SYDVKM in the germline V gene. J was trimmed by 7 bases and V by 6 bases; bases with no gene match: 6. This CDR3 is CASRGRTGGNEQFF. CDR3 DNA sequence: TGTGCCAGCAGAGGAAGGACAGGGGGGAATGAGCAGTTCTTC. The whole variable domain, filled in from reference TRBV28 and TRBJ2-1, reads DVKVTQSSRYLVKRTGEKVFLECVQDMDHENMFWYRQDPGLGLRLIYFSYDVKMKEKGDIPEGYSVSREKKERFSLILESASTNQTSMYLCASRGRTGGNEQFFGPGTRLTVL.

This clone was seen a handful of times. This same CDR3 is encoded by further DNA sequences in the sample. V gene TRBV15 combines with J gene TRBJ2-1; TRBD1 agrees at 11 bases. The CDR3 is 15 residues long. CDR1 is LNHNV, CDR2 YYDKDF, per germline (reference sequence). Unmatched junction bases numbered 4, after V lost 8 bases and J lost 1 base. Here the CDR3 DNA reads TGTGCCACCTCGCGGGACAGGGGGTCCTACAATGAGCAGTTCTTC. This codes for CATSRDRGSYNEQFF. Variable domain in full (rest from reference TRBV15 and TRBJ2-1): DAMVIQNPRYQVTQFGKPVTLSCSQTLNHNVMYWYQQKSSQAPKLLFHYYDKDFNNEADTPDNFQSRRPNTSFCFLDIRSPGLGDTAMYLCATSRDRGSYNEQFFGPGTRLTVL.

The chain uses TRBV3-1 (or the pseudogene TRBV3-2) and TRBJ2-3, with a tentative D call TRBD2 (5 bases). The CDR3 runs 15 residues. CDR1 is LGHDT, CDR2 YNNKEL, per germline (reference sequence). Trimming pared 1 base from V and 0 bases from J, leaving 8 bases between. CDR3 region: CASSQGGLSTDTQYF. CDR3 nucleotide sequence: TGTGCCAGCAGCCAAGGTGGACTCAGCACAGATACGCAGTATTTT.

This chain links TRBV18 with TRBJ1-1; perhaps TRBD1 as D (5 bases). The CDR3 extends over 15 amino acids. Deletions cut 5 bases from V and 3 bases from J, with 16 bases between. Looked up from germline, CDR1 is KGHSH and CDR2 is LQKENI. CDR3 in DNA: TGTGCCAGCTCATTGAGCAGGGTAGGAGACACTGAAGCTTTCTTT. This sequence encodes CASSLSRVGDTEAFF.

The V call is TRBV18, the J call TRBJ2-2, with a possible D match to TRBD1 (6 bases). The V gene's germline CDR1 is KGHSH and CDR2 LQKENI. The CDR3 extends over 13 amino acids. The V end was cut by 3 bases, the J end by 6 bases, with 8 bases between. Here the CDR3 DNA reads TGTGCCAGCTCACCGGGACAATCCGGGGAGCTGTTTTTT. It is translated as CASSPGQSGELFF.

The chain carries TRBV5-1 and TRBJ2-3, with D tentatively TRBD2 (6 bases). The ends were cut back, 0 bases at V and 2 bases at J, with 7 bases in the middle. CDR1 and CDR2 from the germline V gene are SGHRS and YFSETQ. This CDR3 contains 14 residues. This CDR3 reads CASSLGLDTDTQYF. CDR3 in DNA: TGCGCCAGCAGCTTGGGACTAGACACAGATACGCAGTATTTT.

This clone was found once. The chain combines TRBV15 with TRBJ2-5; D gene ambiguous. The CDR3 length is 13 residues. The V gene's germline CDR1 is LNHNV and CDR2 YYDKDF (reference sequence). V shed 0 bases and J shed 5 bases, with 7 bases lying between them. The DNA of the CDR3 is TGTGCCACCAGCAGAGATCCCCCGGAGACCCAGTACTTC. Its protein product is CATSRDPPETQYF.

The genes are TRBV7-9 and TRBJ2-1; possible D gene TRBD1, 6 bases. The CDR3 runs to 15 residues. V gave up 1 base and J gave up 2 bases, with 9 bases separating them. Germline-derived CDR1 and CDR2 are SEHNR and FQNEAQ (reference sequence). CDR3 DNA sequence: TGTGCCAGCAGCTTAGTACAGGGTGCCTACAATGAGCAGTTCTTC. The encoded protein is CASSLVQGAYNEQFF.

CDR3 protein: CASSSRPGSTGEDAYNEQFF. The CDR3 nucleotides read TGTGCCAGCAGCTCCCGACCTGGCTCCACTGGGGAGGACGCCTACAATGAGCAGTTCTTC. The rearrangement joins TRBV7-3 to TRBJ2-1; D is possibly TRBD2 (6 bases). V was shortened by 4 bases and J by 2 bases, with 27 bases between the two germline ends. Germline V lookup: CDR1 SGHTA, CDR2 FQGTGA. This CDR3 spans 20 amino acids.

The sample holds one count of this clone. This chain links TRBV6-6 with TRBJ2-7, with D unclear. Trimming pared 4 bases from V and 0 bases from J, leaving 16 bases between. The CDR3 has 16 amino acids. The germline gives CDR1 MNHNY, CDR2 SVGAGI (reference sequence). The CDR3 here is CASSLPISAPSYEQYF. The CDR3 bases are TGTGCCAGCAGTTTGCCTATCTCCGCCCCCTCCTACGAGCAGTACTTC.

The V and J genes are TRBV3-1 (or the pseudogene TRBV3-2) and TRBJ1-2, with 8 bases lining up with TRBD1. Germline lookup yields CDR1 LGHDT and CDR2 YNNKEL (reference sequence). The CDR3 is 14 residues long. J lost 8 bases, V lost 1 base, and 6 bases had no gene match. The CDR3 protein is CASSQGPRGLGYTF. CDR3 nucleotides: TGTGCCAGCAGCCAAGGGCCCAGGGGGCTCGGCTACACCTTC.

CDR3 sequence reads: CAISELGARAGELFF. In DNA form, the CDR3 reads TGTGCCATCAGTGAGTTAGGGGCCAGGGCCGGGGAGCTGTTTTTT. The chain employs TRBV10-3 and TRBJ2-2, with D possibly TRBD1 on 5 matching bases. The germline V gene encodes CDR1 ENHRY and CDR2 SYGVKD. V lost 1 base, J lost 6 bases, and 12 bases lay in between. The CDR3 covers 15 residues.

This sequence joins TRBV5-1 and TRBJ1-1; D not certain. The V end was cut by 4 bases, the J end by 4 bases, with 11 bases between. CDR3 length equals 13 residues. Germline CDR1 and CDR2: SGHRS and YFSETQ. CDR3 sequence reads: CASSPEVVTEAFF. CDR3 coding DNA: TGCGCCAGCAGCCCGGAGGTTGTCACTGAAGCTTTCTTT. The variable domain in full, with the rest retrieved from reference TRBV5-1 and TRBJ1-1, is KAGVTQTPRYLIKTRGQQVTLSCSPISGHRSVSWYQQTPGQGLQFLFEYFSETQRNKGNFPGRFSGRQFSNSRSEMNVSTLELGDSALYLCASSPEVVTEAFFGQGTRLTVV.

This clone was picked up one time. The chain joins TRBV27 to TRBJ2-1; 8 bases fit TRBD1. This CDR3 contains 15 residues. Germline V gene lookup returns CDR1 MNHEY and CDR2 SMNVEV (reference sequence). J lost 3 bases, V lost 4 bases, and 5 bases had no gene match. CDR3 coding DNA: TGTGCCAGCAGTTCCAGGGGGCGCCTCTACAATGAGCAGTTCTTC. Translated: CASSSRGRLYNEQFF.

The J gene is TRBJ1-4, the V gene TRBV5-5; D not resolved. The CDR3 length is 12 residues. Germline-derived CDR1 and CDR2 are SGHKS and YYEKEE (reference sequence). Trimming took off 4 bases at V and 11 bases at J, with 12 bases between the two ends. CDR3 coding DNA: TGTGCCAGCAGCCAGACACCTTATAAACTGTTTTTT. Translated, it gives CASSQTPYKLFF.

The chain carries TRBV7-6 and TRBJ1-6; 8 nucleotides align to TRBD1. J gave up 7 bases and V 4 bases, and 3 bases lay outside the gene matches. Germline CDR1 reads SGHVS; CDR2 reads FNYEAQ. The CDR3 is 14 amino acids. The CDR3 DNA reads TGTGCCAGCAGCTCTCAGGGGGCAAATTCACCCCTCCACTTT. Residues: CASSSQGANSPLHF.

This clone was seen a few times. The rearrangement joins TRBV3-1 (or the pseudogene TRBV3-2) to TRBJ2-3; D possibly corresponds to TRBD2 (7 bases). V gave up 1 base and J gave up 6 bases, with 17 bases separating them. In germline, CDR1 is LGHDT, CDR2 YNNKEL (reference sequence). CDR3 size: 16 residues. CDR3 coding DNA: TGTGCCAGCAGCCAAGTATGGGGGGGCGCAGGGGATACGCAGTATTTT. Protein product: CASSQVWGGAGDTQYF.

The rearrangement uses TRBV24-1 and TRBJ2-1; tentatively, D is TRBD2 (5 bases). Germline assignment: CDR1 KGHDR and CDR2 SFDVKD. The V and J ends lost 4 bases and 9 bases respectively, with 12 bases between them. The CDR3 spans 13 residues. This CDR3 reads CATSEPTRAEQFF. The DNA of the CDR3 is TGTGCCACCAGTGAGCCCACTAGGGCTGAGCAGTTCTTC.